The 10 T cell receptor beta chains presented below share a single source sample, sequenced in a study of response to subunit inactivated influenza vaccine. TCRdb re-derived calls from the RT-PCR reads in MiXCR, one entry per CDR3 protein. The sample holds roughly 500,000 distinct CDR3 sequences, about 25% seen once. The sequencing here drew on CD4+ T cells sorted from PBMCs, taken more than 4 days after vaccination. These receptors all come from a man in his fifties who received an inactivated influenza vaccine.

V is TRBV7-8 and J is TRBJ2-5; perhaps TRBD2 as D (5 bases). Trimming removed 6 bases at V and 7 bases at J, with 18 bases between. Germline V gives CDR1 SGHVS, CDR2 FQNEAQ. CDR3 length: 14 amino acids. CDR3 residues: CASSLAGDLWTQYF. DNA for the CDR3: TGTGCCAGCAGTCTCGCGGGCGACCTTTGGACCCAGTACTTC.

The chain employs TRBV7-2 and TRBJ2-1; D not resolved. Trimming took off 6 bases at V and 0 bases at J, with 15 bases between the two ends. CDR1 SGHTA and CDR2 FQGNSA come from the germline V gene. CDR3 size: 16 residues. In DNA form, the CDR3 reads TGTGCCAGCAGTTCGATGACTCTCTCCTCCTACAATGAGCAGTTCTTC. Translating it yields CASSSMTLSSYNEQFF. Complete variable domain (other parts from reference TRBV7-2 and TRBJ2-1): GAGVSQSPSNKVTEKGKDVELRCDPISGHTALYWYRQSLGQGLEFLIYFQGNSAPDKSGLPSDRFSAERTGGSVSTLTIQRTQQEDSAVYLCASSSMTLSSYNEQFFGPGTRLTVL.

The chain recombines TRBV29-1 with TRBJ2-1; 12 bases agree with TRBD2. Trimming at V came to 8 bases and at J to 9 bases, leaving 11 bases not matched to a gene. The CDR3 has 14 amino acids. The germline gives CDR1 SQVTM, CDR2 ANQGSEA. CDR3 sequence: CSHQLAGGKGEQFF. The CDR3, as DNA: TGCAGCCACCAACTAGCGGGAGGAAAGGGTGAGCAGTTCTTC.

This clonotype was found many times. The J gene is TRBJ2-3, the V gene TRBV12-3 or TRBV12-4; D is perhaps TRBD1 or TRBD2 (5 bases each). Deletions cut 5 bases from V and 2 bases from J, with 11 bases between. This CDR3 is 14 amino acids long. The CDR3 region is CASSDGTVTDTQYF. The CDR3 DNA reads TGTGCCAGCAGTGACGGGACGGTCACAGATACGCAGTATTTT.

In its sample, this clonotype was seen a few times. The chain joins TRBV4-3 to TRBJ1-6; no reliable D call. This CDR3 spans 14 amino acids. V lost 0 bases, J lost 9 bases, and 9 bases lay in between. Germline CDR1 is LGHNA and CDR2 is YSLEER. DNA of the CDR3: TGCGCCAGCAGCCAAGATGCCCAGGCTTCACCCCTCCACTTT. Its protein is CASSQDAQASPLHF.

This sequence joins TRBV12-3 or TRBV12-4 and TRBJ2-6, with 8 bases that match TRBD1. This CDR3 has 19 residues. V was pared by 4 bases and J by 0 bases, with 11 bases of the junction left unmatched. The CDR3 sequence is CASSSNTGTGLSGANVLTF. CDR3 DNA: TGTGCCAGCAGTTCTAATACCGGGACAGGCCTCTCTGGGGCCAACGTCCTGACTTTC.

This chain connects TRBV25-1 to TRBJ2-3; D perhaps matches TRBD1 (5 bases). V lost 8 bases to trimming and J lost 4 bases, with 19 bases between them. The germline gives CDR1 MGHDK, CDR2 SYGVNS. CDR3 length: 15 residues. The CDR3 reads CASGSGYQGADTQYF. As DNA, the CDR3 is TGTGCCAGCGGAAGTGGGTACCAAGGGGCAGATACGCAGTATTTT. The variable domain in full, completed from reference TRBV25-1 and TRBJ2-3, reads EADIYQTPRYLVIGTGKKITLECSQTMGHDKMYWYQQDPGMELHLIHYSYGVNSTEKGDLSSESTVSRIRTEHFPLTLESARPSHTSQYLCASGSGYQGADTQYFGPGTRLTVL.

The chain is built from TRBV7-8 and TRBJ2-7, with 8 bases that match TRBD2. Germline loops: CDR1 SGHVS, CDR2 FQNEAQ. Trimming removed 8 bases from V and 0 bases from J; junction bases left unmatched: 12. This CDR3 region has 16 residues. The DNA for the CDR3 is TGTGCCAGCCATGTGGGCCTACTAGCGGACTCCTACGAGCAGTACTTC. Its protein is CASHVGLLADSYEQYF.

This clonotype turned up a few times. This chain's CDR3 is CATSDLGDRGTDTQYF. The CDR3 nucleotides are TGTGCCACCAGTGATTTGGGGGACAGGGGTACAGATACGCAGTATTTT. This chain uses TRBV24-1 with TRBJ2-3; 10 positions agree with TRBD1. The CDR3 runs to 16 residues. V trimming: 0 bases; J trimming: 3 bases; junction bases outside the gene matches: 2. In germline, CDR1 is KGHDR, CDR2 SFDVKD.

V is TRBV7-8 and J is TRBJ2-2; 14 nucleotides agree with TRBD2. Germline-derived CDR1 and CDR2 are SGHVS and FQNEAQ. Trimming cost V 1 base and J 8 bases; bases outside gene matches: 6. The CDR3 sequence is 17 residues long. The CDR3 reads CASSLGGLAGGTGELFF. CDR3 DNA: TGTGCCAGCAGCTTAGGCGGACTAGCGGGAGGTACAGGGGAGCTGTTTTTT.